This TCR beta chain was identified in a study of monozygotic twins with inflammatory bowel disease. Regarding the study as a whole: Researchers report that IBD patients shared fewer clonotypes with others than healthy twins, especially amid disease activity.

Amplification of TCRalpha and TCRbeta cDNA involved two nested PCRs that ran for approximately 17 and 9 cycles. Reanalyzing the 5' RACE reads, TCRdb keeps one entry per CDR3 protein, without DNA. The repertoire table contains 140,000 to 150,000 distinct CDR3 sequences. Blood was drawn at under 3 ml per donor. Germline V CDR1 and CDR2: GTSNPN, SVGIG (reference sequence). The CDR3 has 13 amino acids. As for this clonotype: Its antigen remains unidentified.

This sequence originates from a human donor with ulcerative colitis or Crohn's disease, or a healthy co-twin of an affected twin (not recorded which). The rearrangement joins TRBV30 to TRBJ1-1. Specimen: blood. The CDR3 protein is CAWSKRGSTEAFF.